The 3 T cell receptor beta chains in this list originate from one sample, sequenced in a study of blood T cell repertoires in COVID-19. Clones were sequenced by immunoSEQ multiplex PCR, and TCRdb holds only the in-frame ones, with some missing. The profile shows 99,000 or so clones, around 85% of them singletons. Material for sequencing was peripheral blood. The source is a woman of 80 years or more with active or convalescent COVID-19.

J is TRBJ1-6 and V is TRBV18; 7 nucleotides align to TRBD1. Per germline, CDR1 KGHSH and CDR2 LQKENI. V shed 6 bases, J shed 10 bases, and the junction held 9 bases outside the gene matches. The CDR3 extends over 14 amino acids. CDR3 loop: CASSLRQGPSPLHF. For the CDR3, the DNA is TGTGCCAGCTCTCTTCGACAGGGACCCTCACCCCTCCACTTT.

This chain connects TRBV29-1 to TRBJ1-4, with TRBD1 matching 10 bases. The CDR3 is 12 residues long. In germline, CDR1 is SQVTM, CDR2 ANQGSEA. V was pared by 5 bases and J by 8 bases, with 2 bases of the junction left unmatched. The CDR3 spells CSVRDRGEKLFF. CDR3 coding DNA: TGCAGCGTTAGGGACAGGGGCGAAAAACTGTTTTTT.

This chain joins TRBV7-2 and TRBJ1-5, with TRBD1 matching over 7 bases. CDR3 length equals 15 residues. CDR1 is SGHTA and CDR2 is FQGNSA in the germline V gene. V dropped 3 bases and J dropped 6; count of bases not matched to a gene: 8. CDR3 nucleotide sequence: TGTGCCAGCAGCTTTCAACCAGGGGACAGTCAGCCCCAGCATTTT. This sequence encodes CASSFQPGDSQPQHF.